This T cell receptor beta chain originates from a study of cytomegalovirus exposure and HLA in healthy donors. Notes on the study in general: A cluster of highly shared sequence variants was likely a sequencing artifact.

For this clone: Antigen specificity is unknown.

Per germline, CDR1 SNHLY and CDR2 FYNNEI. The CDR3 runs 17 residues. The V and J ends lost 2 bases and 9 bases, in that order; junction bases with no gene match: 15. PCR amplification relied on 60 Vbeta primers (plus 13 Jbeta primers). Produced via immunoSEQ multiplex PCR; TCRdb's table is partial and in-frame only. The sample yields approximately 47,000 clones, of which the top ten take up about 17%. The TCR sequence derives from a male donor in good health and CMV-seronegative. The sequencing input was PBMCs. The chain couples TRBV2 to TRBJ2-1; 8 bases are a match to TRBD2. The CDR3 spells CASSEFGPGGPRSEQFF. The CDR3 DNA follows: TGTGCCAGCAGTGAATTTGGCCCGGGGGGGCCGAGGAGTGAGCAGTTCTTC.